Given below is one TCR beta chain in context. For the second PCR, which ran for 7 to 11 cycles, a sample-barcoded 5' primer and a J-beta primer mix were used. TCRdb used MiXCR to reprocess the 5' RACE reads, holding one entry per CDR3 protein. Of about 750,000 distinct CDR3 sequences in the sample, around half were seen once. This sample was included in a study of blood T cells in healthy people across ages. Germline CDR1 SGHTA, CDR2 FQGNSA. Deletions cut 1 base from V and 8 bases from J, with 14 bases between. This CDR3 has 14 residues. Sequencing used blood. The clonotype originates from a man older than 75 in good health. The chain joins TRBV7-2 to TRBJ1-2; maybe TRBD1 (5 bases). CDR3 protein: CASSLDWAGIGYTF. CDR3 in DNA: TGTGCCAGCAGCTTAGATTGGGCAGGGATCGGCTACACCTTC.